A single sample is the source of the 13 T cell receptor delta chains below, sequenced in a study of γδ T cells in repeated Plasmodium falciparum infection. Bulk repertoires came from Vgamma9/Vdelta2+ or Vdelta2-negative gammadelta T cells flow-sorted from PBMC. TCRdb ran CATT on the multiplex PCR reads. The sample includes tens of thousands of delta-chain clones, roughly 0.9% seen only once; the top ten take roughly 9.9%. The source material was gamma-delta T cells from blood. The receptor source for this set is a pool of human donors (malaria-infected and uninfected, not separated).

A word on this clone: The TCRdb protein, from a much larger clone, departs from this DNA's translation at residue 14, likely by read error; the protein shown derives from the DNA. The chain carries TRDV1 and TRDJ1; TRDD3 aligns across 13 bases. The CDR3 contains 19 residues. CDR1 is TSWWSYY, CDR2 QGS, per germline. Trimming took 4 bases from V and 6 from J; bases not matched to a gene: 17. Here the CDR3 reads CALGVFLLGTGGYGNKLIF. The CDR3 coding sequence is TGTGCTCTTGGGGTATTCCTACTTGGAACTGGGGGATACGGGAATAAACTCATCTTT.

Comment on this clone: This sequence is one base from a far larger clone and is likely a read error. This specimen includes other DNA sequences encoding the same CDR3. J is TRDJ1 and V is TRDV1; perhaps TRDD3 as D (5 bases). The J gene was not available in TCRdb and was assigned here by matching the DNA to germline segments. Germline CDR1 and CDR2: TSWWSYY and QGS. V dropped 1 base and J dropped 0 bases, with 18 bases sitting between them. The CDR3 covers 18 residues. This CDR3 reads CALGEPLLGNSYTDKLIF. The CDR3 DNA reads TGTGCTCTTGGGGAACCGCTATTGGGGAACTCGTACACCGATAAACTCATCTTT.

A few counts support this clone. A read error is likely here: a far larger clone is one base away. The sample carries other DNA sequences with the same CDR3. V usage is TRDV1 and J usage is TRDJ1; 13 nucleotides align to TRDD3. Assignment of the J gene here rests on matching the DNA to germline, because TCRdb gives none. The CDR3 is made up of 30 amino acids. Per the germline V gene, CDR1 is TSWWSYY and CDR2 is QGS. V dropped 5 bases and J dropped 0; count of bases not matched to a gene: 45. CDR3 bases: TGTGCTCTTGGGACTCAGGCGCAATCACCGAAACCCCTCCCATACTGGGGGATACGCACGCCCTTCCTAAACACCGATAAACTCATCTTT. Amino acid sequence: CALGTQAQSPKPLPYWGIRTPFLNTDKLIF.

There are a few counts of this clone. Only one base separates this from a far larger clonotype, so it likely reflects a read error. The sample carries other DNA sequences with the same CDR3. The rearrangement links TRDV2 to TRDJ1, with 8 positions matching TRDD3. No J gene was available from TCRdb, and it was assigned here by a germline match of the DNA. Unmatched junction bases numbered 21, after V lost 3 bases and J lost 7 bases. This CDR3 contains 18 residues. In germline, CDR1 is GEAIGNYY, CDR2 EKD. The CDR3 DNA reads TGTGCCTGTGACCCCTTACTACAAGGGGCTGGGGGACCCGTTAAACTCATCTTT. It encodes CACDPLLQGAGGPVKLIF.

In the case of this clone: A single base separates this from a much larger clone, so it may be a read error. This chain joins TRDV1 and TRDJ1; TRDD3 matches at 13 bases. Since TCRdb gives no J gene, matching the DNA to germline was used here to assign it. Germline V lookup: CDR1 TSWWSYY, CDR2 QGS. V was clipped by 7 bases and J by 0 bases; unmatched bases: 29. The CDR3 covers 24 residues. For the CDR3, the DNA is TGTGCTCTTGTCCTTCATTGGCCTTCCTACGCTATACTGGGGGATACGGACAACACCGATAAACTCATCTTT. Its translation is CALVLHWPSYAILGDTDNTDKLIF.

Note on this clone: TCRdb records a much larger clone's protein for this DNA, with a difference at residue 8 that likely arises from a read error; the protein given is the translation of the DNA. The chain combines TRDV2 with TRDJ3, with 9 bases aligning to TRDD3. TCRdb offers no J gene call, so here the DNA was matched to germline to obtain one. CDR3 length: 20 residues. Germline V gene data show CDR1 as GEAIGNYY and CDR2 as EKD. The ends lost 3 bases at V and 10 bases at J; junction bases unmatched: 21. This CDR3 is CACDRVIPGDTLRATRQMFF. The CDR3 nucleotides are TGTGCCTGTGACCGGGTCATACCGGGGGATACTTTAAGGGCGACCCGACAGATGTTTTTC.

This clone has more than one count but fewer than ten. Given a far larger clone just one base away, this is likely a sequencing read error. This sample also contains other DNA sequences that code for the same CDR3. V usage is TRDV2 and J usage is TRDJ1; maybe TRDD3 (5 bases). The J gene is not listed in TCRdb, so it was assigned here from a DNA match to germline. The V gene's germline CDR1 is GEAIGNYY and CDR2 EKD. CDR3 length equals 16 residues. Trimming removed 1 base from V and 4 bases from J, with 18 bases in between. The CDR3 coding sequence is TGTGCCTGTGACACTGGGGTACGGGGGTGTGTCGATAAACTCATCTTT. Its protein product is CACDTGVRGCVDKLIF.

This clone turned up a few times. The amino acid sequence in TCRdb belongs to a much larger clone and departs from this DNA's translation at residue 4, likely a sequencing read error; the sequence shown is translated from the DNA. The rearrangement joins TRDV2 to TRDJ1; 7 bases match TRDD3. No J segment appears in TCRdb, so it was assigned here by matching the sequence to germline. Per the germline V gene, CDR1 is GEAIGNYY and CDR2 is EKD. The CDR3 length is 19 residues. CDR3 protein: CACNTPWDTKGPYTDKLIF. In DNA form, the CDR3 reads TGTGCCTGTAACACCCCATGGGATACTAAAGGCCCGTACACCGATAAACTCATCTTT.

Note on this clone: The translation of this DNA and the TCRdb protein of a much larger clone differ at residue 13, probably owing to a read error; the protein shown here is translated from the DNA. This chain links TRDV1 with TRDJ1, with TRDD3 identical over 7 bases. TCRdb lists no J gene, so it was determined here by aligning the DNA to germline. V gave up 4 bases and J gave up 1 base; unmatched junction bases: 18. Per the germline V gene, CDR1 is TSWWSYY and CDR2 is QGS. The CDR3 consists of 19 residues. The CDR3 DNA is TGTGCTCTTGGGGGGGGCGTCCTCAGGATACGCTCGTGCACCGATAAACTCATCTTT. This translates into CALGGGVLRIRSCTDKLIF.

As to this clone: This likely reflects a read error, since a far larger clone is one base away. The sample contains more than one DNA sequence encoding this CDR3. V usage is TRDV2 and J usage is TRDJ1; D is unclear. In the absence of a J gene in TCRdb, the DNA was matched to germline to assign it here. Germline V gene lookup returns CDR1 GEAIGNYY and CDR2 EKD. This CDR3 has 12 residues. The DNA of the CDR3 is TGTGCCTGCGACACCGGAACCGATAAACTCATCTTT. As protein: CACDTGTDKLIF.

This clone was picked up many times. The J gene is TRDJ1, the V gene TRDV1, with a weak D call TRDD3 (8 bases). This CDR3 comprises 19 residues. Looked up from germline, CDR1 is TSWWSYY and CDR2 is QGS. V was cut by 5 bases and J by 0 bases, with 25 bases left in between. The chain's CDR3 is CALGPFLRGIRVYTDKLIF. The DNA for the CDR3 is TGTGCTCTTGGGCCATTCCTACGAGGGATACGGGTCTACACCGATAAACTCATCTTT.

This clone was recorded at least ten times. J is TRDJ4 and V is TRDV1; 7 bases match TRDD3. CDR3 size: 22 residues. Germline lookup yields CDR1 TSWWSYY and CDR2 QGS. J lost 0 bases, V lost 0 bases, and 25 bases had no gene match. CDR3 nucleotide sequence: TGTGCTCTTGGGGAACTGGCCCCCTCAGTTGGTTTTCTGGGGGTTCAAGCCAGACCCCTGATCTTT. It codes for CALGELAPSVGFLGVQARPLIF.

This clone was detected many times. TCRdb pairs this DNA with a much larger clone's protein that differs at residue 7, likely a read error; the protein shown was translated from the DNA. Written as DNA, the CDR3 is TGTGCCTGTGACACCGGGAGGTTACTGGGGGATACGCCCGATAAACTCATCTTT. Its protein is CACDTGRLLGDTPDKLIF. The chain recombines TRDV2 with TRDJ1; 13 bases match TRDD3. Since TCRdb gives no J gene, matching the DNA to germline was used here to assign it. The CDR3 totals 18 residues. Trimming removed 0 bases from V and 3 bases from J; junction bases left unmatched: 9. CDR1 GEAIGNYY and CDR2 EKD come from the germline V gene.